Included here is one T cell receptor (beta chain) sequence, with context. What it recognizes is unknown. Losses at the gene ends were 2 bases for V and 3 bases for J; bases not matched to a gene: 3. This CDR3 has 14 amino acids. Germline CDR1 GTSNPN, CDR2 SVGIG (reference sequence). The entry originates in a study of CD8+ T cells in alopecia areata. The wider study: Treatment of the treated patients consisted of oral tofacitinib, 5 to 10 mg twice daily. Severity was scored as percentage of affected scalp area in treated patients.

Treatment: oral pan-JAK inhibitor, 5-10 mg twice daily. Study-wide results and limits: On tofacitinib, scalp clonality and expanded CD8+ clones among top 100 fell significantly.

Reverse transcription of extracted RNA yielded cDNA, which provided the sequencing template. The repertoire was sequenced with immunoSEQ multiplex PCR; TCRdb's copy has only in-frame clones and lacks some. The sample has about 190,000 clones, 50% to 60% seen once. The starting material was CD4+ T cells sorted from blood, obtained at week 4, from a patient treated with tofacitinib. The clonotype comes from a human donor with alopecia areata. The chain has TRBV30 and TRBJ2-7; 11 nucleotides line up with TRBD1. The CDR3 DNA sequence: TGTGCCTGGAGTCCTGGGACAGGGGGCTACGAGCAGTACTTC. Amino acids: CAWSPGTGGYEQYF. Full variable domain (missing parts from reference TRBV30 and TRBJ2-7): SQTIHQWPATLVQPVGSPLSLECTVEGTSNPNLYWYRQAAGRGLQLLFYSVGIGQISSEVPQNLSASRPQDRQFILSSKKLLLSDSGFYLCAWSPGTGGYEQYFGPGTRLTVT.